What follows describes a single T cell receptor beta chain. Its target is not known. This CDR3 contains 14 residues. Looked up from germline, CDR1 is SGHAT and CDR2 is FQNNGV. V dropped 5 bases and J dropped 2; count of bases not matched to a gene: 4. Method: immunoSEQ multiplex PCR; TCRdb's copy keeps in-frame clones and lacks some. The table has more than 9,500 clones, roughly 60% seen once. The data originate from a study of regulatory dendritic cells for organ transplantation. Study-wide context: LPS was added to dendritic cell cultures on day 6.

Whole-study results and caveats: Between individuals, the alloreactive memory CD8+ T cell pool differed considerably. Naive CD4+ and CD8+ repertoires were highly diverse; memory CD8+ was most oligoclonal. The most alloreactive TCR clonotypes were found in resting memory CD8+ cells.

Allogeneic regulatory or mature dendritic cells were co-cultured for under six days with CFSE-labeled sorted T cells at 1:10. J is TRBJ2-7 and V is TRBV11-2; 9 bases fit TRBD1. The TCR was taken from a human donor in good health. The sample was naive CD8+ T cells from blood cultured with dendritic cells. Described subset: CD45RA+ naive T cells. The CDR3 protein is CASSAGTGPYEQYF. The CDR3 DNA sequence: TGTGCCAGCAGCGCCGGGACAGGGCCCTACGAGCAGTACTTC.